Listed here is a single T cell receptor beta chain. Germline loops: CDR1 MNHEY, CDR2 SMNVEV (reference sequence). The length of the CDR3 is 16 residues. After removal of 2 bases from V and 0 bases from J, the junction contained 4 bases not matched to a gene. The data belong to a study of cytomegalovirus exposure and HLA in healthy donors. Method: immunoSEQ multiplex PCR; TCRdb's copy keeps in-frame clones and lacks some. The sample consists of under 85,000 clones, 80% to 95% of them appearing once. The sequencing sample was made of PBMCs. The receptor's source is a man aged 18 to 30 in good health and CMV-seropositive. The chain carries TRBV27 and TRBJ2-3; TRBD2 aligns across 8 bases. This CDR3 is CASSLEGLESTDTQYF. The CDR3 DNA is TGTGCCAGCAGTTTAGAGGGACTAGAGAGCACAGATACGCAGTATTTT.